What follows are 30 T cell receptor beta chains derived from one specimen sequenced in a study of OX40 agonist ivuxolimab in advanced cancers. This table comes from immunoSEQ multiplex PCR, and its TCRdb copy is limited to in-frame clones, with some not included. The repertoire consists of approximately 60,000 clones, with about 92% occurring once and the leading ten covering 0.5% to 0.75%. Sequencing was performed on CD4+ or CD8+ T cells sorted from blood, taken in a trial of the OX40 agonist ivuxolimab. Source of these receptors: an adult with an advanced solid tumor such as melanoma, head and neck, liver or kidney cancer.

The rearrangement links TRBV5-6 to TRBJ2-7; D unclear. The germline V and J ends were trimmed by 0 bases and 2 bases, with 9 bases remaining between them. The CDR3 has 14 amino acids. CDR1 SGHDT and CDR2 YYEEEE come from the germline V gene. CDR3 bases: TGTGCCAGCAGCTTGGCACAGAGAACCTACGAGCAGTACTTC. Translation gives CASSLAQRTYEQYF.

V usage is TRBV5-1 and J usage is TRBJ2-7; 8 bases are a match to TRBD1. In germline, CDR1 is SGHRS, CDR2 YFSETQ. This CDR3 is 17 amino acids long. With V trimmed by 1 base and J by 1 base, 10 bases remained unmatched. The CDR3 reads CASSLLGGTGPSYEQYF. The CDR3 DNA follows: TGCGCCAGCAGCTTGCTTGGCGGGACAGGACCATCCTACGAGCAGTACTTC.

Written as DNA, the CDR3 is TGCGCCAGCAGTCATGGACTAGCGGGGCGCACAGATACGCAGTATTTT. As protein: CASSHGLAGRTDTQYF. The chain joins TRBV10-2 to TRBJ2-3; 12 bases align to TRBD2. This CDR3 contains 16 residues. Germline CDR1 WSHSY, CDR2 SAAADI. Trimming removed 5 bases from V and 1 base from J; junction bases left unmatched: 4.

The chain uses TRBV19 and TRBJ1-2; 7 nucleotides line up with TRBD1. CDR1 is LNHDA and CDR2 is SQIVND in the germline V gene (reference sequence). V gave up 1 base and J gave up 4 bases; unmatched junction bases: 3. The CDR3 has 14 residues. The CDR3 protein is CASSIGGQLYGYTF. CDR3 sequence (DNA): TGTGCCAGTAGTATAGGGGGACAGCTCTATGGCTACACCTTC.

J is TRBJ1-2 and V is TRBV2, with no clear D. This CDR3 is built from 14 residues. CDR1 and CDR2 from the germline V gene are SNHLY and FYNNEI. V lost 5 bases and J lost 2, with 12 bases in between. The DNA for the CDR3 is TGTGCCAGCAGTCTCCGGACGGACAACTATGGCTACACCTTC. As protein: CASSLRTDNYGYTF.

This clone has only one observation. The V gene is TRBV6-1, the J gene TRBJ2-7, with TRBD1 matching 7 bases. Germline values: CDR1 MNHNS, CDR2 SASEGT. This CDR3 is 14 amino acids long. V was pared by 5 bases and J by 3 bases, with 7 bases of the junction left unmatched. In DNA form, the CDR3 reads TGTGCCAGCAGTCAGACAGGGAACATCTACGAGCAGTACTTC. Amino acid sequence: CASSQTGNIYEQYF.

The chain links TRBV19 to TRBJ2-1, with TRBD2 identical over 9 bases. This CDR3 is 15 amino acids long. V trimming: 4 bases; J trimming: 0 bases; junction bases outside the gene matches: 1. Germline V CDR1 and CDR2: LNHDA, SQIVND (reference sequence). The chain's CDR3 is CASSNSGSSYNEQFF. In nucleotides, the CDR3 is TGTGCCAGTAGTAATAGCGGGAGCTCCTACAATGAGCAGTTCTTC.

The chain recombines TRBV9 with TRBJ2-7; TRBD2 agrees at 10 bases. V gave up 0 bases and J gave up 0 bases; unmatched junction bases: 3. The CDR3 is 16 amino acids. CDR1 SGDLS and CDR2 YYNGEE come from the germline V gene. CDR3 coding DNA: TGTGCCAGCAGCGTAGGACTAGCGGGTTACTCCTACGAGCAGTACTTC. It is translated as CASSVGLAGYSYEQYF.

CDR3 amino acids: CASSNSGSTDTQYF. CDR3 coding DNA: TGTGCCAGCAGCAATAGCGGGAGCACAGATACGCAGTATTTT. The chain couples TRBV7-9 to TRBJ2-3, with 7 nucleotides matching TRBD2. The CDR3 has 14 amino acids. Per the germline V gene, CDR1 is SEHNR and CDR2 is FQNEAQ (reference sequence). After removal of 5 bases from V and 0 bases from J, the junction contained 2 bases not matched to a gene.

The chain recombines TRBV7-9 with TRBJ2-7, with 7 bases identical to TRBD1. After removal of 2 bases from V and 1 base from J, the junction contained 2 bases not matched to a gene. CDR3 size: 14 residues. Per germline, CDR1 SEHNR and CDR2 FQNEAQ (reference sequence). CDR3 residues: CASSLSQGSYEQYF. The CDR3 DNA reads as TGTGCCAGCAGCTTATCACAGGGGTCCTACGAGCAGTACTTC.

This clone has only a few counts. The chain joins TRBV6-1 to TRBJ1-1; tentative D call: TRBD1 (5 bases). The germline CDR1 and CDR2 sequences are MNHNS and SASEGT. The CDR3 is 12 residues long. V was pared by 2 bases and J by 11 bases, with 12 bases between. The CDR3 loop is CASSERGLGAFF. CDR3 nucleotide sequence: TGTGCCAGCAGTGAAAGGGGCCTAGGGGCTTTCTTT.

The V and J genes are TRBV6-5 and TRBJ1-5, with D tentatively TRBD1 (5 bases). Germline CDR1 MNHEY, CDR2 SVGAGI. The V and J ends lost 0 bases and 1 base respectively, with 7 bases between them. CDR3 size: 15 residues. The CDR3 spells CASSYSAGSNQPQHF. CDR3 in DNA: TGTGCCAGCAGTTACTCAGCAGGGAGCAATCAGCCCCAGCATTTT.

V usage is TRBV5-1 and J usage is TRBJ2-1; 9 bases align to TRBD2. In germline, CDR1 is SGHRS, CDR2 YFSETQ. The CDR3 has 14 residues. With V trimmed by 7 bases and J by 4 bases, 6 bases remained unmatched. Here the CDR3 DNA reads TGCGCCAGCCGGGGACTAGCTTTGTACAATGAGCAGTTCTTC. This codes for CASRGLALYNEQFF.

This chain joins TRBV11-2 and TRBJ1-2; D perhaps matches TRBD1 (5 bases). Germline V CDR1 and CDR2: SGHAT, FQNNGV. The CDR3 contains 15 residues. Trimming pared 6 bases from V and 5 bases from J, leaving 19 bases between. The CDR3 reads CASRPPGTGGYGYTF. In nucleotides, the CDR3 is TGTGCCAGCAGGCCACCGGGAACCGGGGGGTATGGCTACACCTTC.

The chain recombines TRBV6-6 with TRBJ2-5; 7 bases line up with TRBD2. The CDR3 runs 16 residues. The V and J ends lost 7 bases and 5 bases, in that order; junction bases with no gene match: 16. Looked up from germline, CDR1 is MNHNY and CDR2 is SVGAGI (reference sequence). CDR3 protein: CASNPTGTAGVETQYF. The CDR3, as DNA: TGTGCCAGCAATCCAACGGGGACGGCGGGAGTTGAGACCCAGTACTTC.

The J gene is TRBJ2-7, the V gene TRBV7-8; TRBD2 matches at 11 bases. After removal of 1 base from V and 4 bases from J, the junction contained 3 bases not matched to a gene. This CDR3 is 15 amino acids long. In germline, CDR1 is SGHVS, CDR2 FQNEAQ. Here the CDR3 reads CASSLGLAGTYEQYF. CDR3 in DNA: TGTGCCAGCAGCTTAGGACTAGCGGGAACTTACGAGCAGTACTTC.

J is TRBJ2-5 and V is TRBV6-5; D might be TRBD2 (6 bases). Germline values: CDR1 MNHEY, CDR2 SVGAGI. This CDR3 spans 16 amino acids. Trimming took 4 bases from V and 5 from J, leaving 20 bases between them. The CDR3 loop is CASSLGRGVWGETQYF. CDR3 sequence (DNA): TGTGCCAGCAGTTTGGGGCGCGGGGTGTGGGGGGAGACCCAGTACTTC.

The chain uses TRBV9 and TRBJ2-1; TRBD2 matches at 10 bases. Germline CDR1 and CDR2: SGDLS and YYNGEE. V shed 3 bases and J 3 bases; nucleotides not matched to a gene: 12. This CDR3 is built from 18 residues. The CDR3 loop reads CASSAEVASGSIYNEQFF. The CDR3 region has the DNA TGTGCCAGCAGCGCCGAGGTGGCTAGCGGGAGTATCTACAATGAGCAGTTCTTC.

This sequence joins TRBV27 and TRBJ2-1; TRBD2 matches 9 bases. CDR3 size: 19 residues. J was trimmed by 0 bases and V by 0 bases; bases with no gene match: 9. CDR1 and CDR2 (germline): MNHEY, SMNVEV (reference sequence). DNA of the CDR3: TGTGCCAGCAGTTTATCGAATCTAGCGGGGCGAAGCTCCTACAATGAGCAGTTCTTC. Its translation: CASSLSNLAGRSSYNEQFF.

The chain uses TRBV4-2 and TRBJ2-6; D is unresolved. The length of the CDR3 is 17 residues. Trimming removed 0 bases from V and 8 bases from J, with 17 bases in between. In germline, CDR1 is LGHNA, CDR2 YNFKEQ. The CDR3 nucleotides read TGTGCCAGCAGCCAAGATTTCGGCCAAGCTGGCACCAACGTCCTGACTTTC. Protein: CASSQDFGQAGTNVLTF.

This clone came up once. The chain joins TRBV29-1 to TRBJ2-7, with 9 bases aligning to TRBD1. The CDR3 is 16 residues long. The V gene end was trimmed by 0 bases and the J gene end by 7 bases; junction bases not matched to a gene: 13. CDR1 and CDR2 (germline): SQVTM, ANQGSEA. CDR3: CSVEDHGPDRGREQYF. CDR3 nucleotide sequence: TGCAGCGTTGAAGACCATGGCCCGGACAGGGGTAGGGAGCAGTACTTC.

This clone was counted a single time. The chain is built from TRBV2 and TRBJ1-2, with D possibly matching TRBD1 (6 bases). V shed 7 bases and J shed 4 bases, with 13 bases lying between them. The V gene's germline CDR1 is SNHLY and CDR2 FYNNEI. The CDR3 is made up of 13 amino acids. The CDR3: CASNTQGPYGYTF. In DNA, the CDR3 is TGTGCCAGCAATACACAGGGCCCCTATGGCTACACCTTC. The whole variable domain, remainder taken from reference TRBV2 and TRBJ1-2, is EPEVTQTPSHQVTQMGQEVILRCVPISNHLYFYWYRQILGQKVEFLVSFYNNEISEKSEIFDDQFSVERPDGSNFTLKIRSTKLEDSAMYFCASNTQGPYGYTFGSGTRLTVV.

This clone was counted a single time. The chain is built from TRBV25-1 and TRBJ1-2, with no clear D. Germline lookup yields CDR1 MGHDK and CDR2 SYGVNS. V lost 7 bases and J 1 base, leaving 10 bases between the germline ends. The length of the CDR3 is 13 residues. The DNA of the CDR3 is TGTGCCAGCACGGGATCGGTTAACTATGGCTACACCTTC. Translating gives CASTGSVNYGYTF.

The rearrangement uses TRBV5-1 and TRBJ1-2; D remains ambiguous. Trimming removed 0 bases from V and 4 bases from J, with 10 bases in between. This CDR3 has 14 residues. CDR1 and CDR2 (germline): SGHRS, YFSETQ. In DNA, the CDR3 is TGCGCCAGCAGCTTGGGTTTCGGCAGCTATGGCTACACCTTC. It yields the protein CASSLGFGSYGYTF.

This chain links TRBV11-1 with TRBJ1-1; a possible D gene is TRBD1 (5 bases). Trimming pared 2 bases from V and 5 bases from J, leaving 9 bases between. Germline CDR1 reads SGHAT; CDR2 reads FQDESV (reference sequence). There are 13 residues in the CDR3. The CDR3 nucleotides are TGTGCCAGCAGCTTACGGGGGGGGACTGAAGCTTTCTTT. This codes for CASSLRGGTEAFF.

V and J are TRBV6-5 and TRBJ2-3, with D possibly matching TRBD2 (7 bases). V dropped 0 bases and J dropped 8 bases, with 12 bases sitting between them. Germline CDR1 and CDR2: MNHEY and SVGAGI. The CDR3 spans 14 residues. The CDR3 loop reads CASSYSRGAITQYF. The CDR3 coding sequence is TGTGCCAGCAGTTACTCCCGGGGGGCCATTACGCAGTATTTT.

The V and J genes are TRBV5-1 and TRBJ1-2; unclear D gene. The germline V gene has CDR1 SGHRS and CDR2 YFSETQ. The CDR3 consists of 14 residues. Trimming took 0 bases from V and 1 from J, leaving 7 bases between them. The CDR3 coding sequence is TGCGCCAGCAGCTTGGATACAGATAACTATGGCTACACCTTC. It codes for CASSLDTDNYGYTF.

V and J are TRBV5-1 and TRBJ1-3; maybe TRBD1 (5 bases). The CDR3 totals 16 residues. Between the trimmed V and J ends, which lost 4 bases and 0 bases, there was a span of 14 bases. Looked up from germline, CDR1 is SGHRS and CDR2 is YFSETQ. The CDR3 loop reads CASSPIGDSSGNTIYF. CDR3 in DNA: TGCGCCAGCAGCCCGATAGGGGACTCCTCTGGAAACACCATATATTTT.

This clone was seen a single time. The chain couples TRBV11-3 to TRBJ2-3; the match to TRBD2 covers 10 bases. The CDR3 extends over 19 amino acids. CDR1 is SGHNT and CDR2 is YENEEA in the germline V gene. Unmatched junction bases numbered 11, after V lost 0 bases and J lost 2 bases. The CDR3 spells CASSLEGLAAPLATDTQYF. DNA for the CDR3: TGTGCCAGCAGCTTAGAAGGACTAGCGGCACCACTGGCCACAGATACGCAGTATTTT.

The chain links TRBV10-1 to TRBJ2-2; a weak D match, TRBD1 (6 bases). The V end was cut by 4 bases, the J end by 6 bases, with 9 bases between. Germline-derived CDR1 and CDR2 are WNHNN and SYGVQD (reference sequence). The CDR3 contains 13 residues. The CDR3 loop is CASSGQGSGELFF. The DNA for the CDR3 is TGCGCCAGCAGTGGTCAGGGGTCCGGGGAGCTGTTTTTT.